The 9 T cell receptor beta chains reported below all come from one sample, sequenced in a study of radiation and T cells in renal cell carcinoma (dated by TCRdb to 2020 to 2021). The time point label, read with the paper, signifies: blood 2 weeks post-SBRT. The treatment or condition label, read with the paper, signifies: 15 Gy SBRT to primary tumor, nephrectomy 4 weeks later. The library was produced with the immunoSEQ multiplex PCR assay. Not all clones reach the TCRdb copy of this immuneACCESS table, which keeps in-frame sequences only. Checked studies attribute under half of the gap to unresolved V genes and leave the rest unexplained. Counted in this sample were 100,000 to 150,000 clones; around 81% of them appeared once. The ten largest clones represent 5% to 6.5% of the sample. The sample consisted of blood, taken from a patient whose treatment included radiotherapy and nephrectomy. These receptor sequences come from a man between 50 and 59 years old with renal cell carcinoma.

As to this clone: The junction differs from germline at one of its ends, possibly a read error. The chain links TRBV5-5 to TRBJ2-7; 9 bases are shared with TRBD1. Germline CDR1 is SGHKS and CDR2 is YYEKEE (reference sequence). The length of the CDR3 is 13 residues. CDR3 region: CASSPQTGGNSRF. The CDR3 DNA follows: TGTGCCAGCAGCCCGCAGACAGGGGGGAATTCGCGGTTC.

CDR3 region: CASSTAGVPAGELFF. In DNA, the CDR3 is TGCGCCAGCTCTACAGCGGGAGTCCCCGCCGGGGAGCTGTTTTTT. The V call is TRBV5-1, the J call TRBJ2-2; TRBD2 matches at 8 bases. CDR1 and CDR2 (germline): SGHRS, YFSETQ. This CDR3 has 15 residues. The V and J ends lost 7 bases and 6 bases, in that order; junction bases with no gene match: 11.

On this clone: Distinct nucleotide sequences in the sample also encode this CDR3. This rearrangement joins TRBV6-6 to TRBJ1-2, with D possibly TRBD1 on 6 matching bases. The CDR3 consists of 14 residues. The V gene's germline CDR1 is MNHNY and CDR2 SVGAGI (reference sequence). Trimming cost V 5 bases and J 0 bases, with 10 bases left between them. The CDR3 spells CASSRTASNYGYTF. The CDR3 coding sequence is TGTGCCAGCAGTCGGACAGCCTCTAACTATGGCTACACCTTC.

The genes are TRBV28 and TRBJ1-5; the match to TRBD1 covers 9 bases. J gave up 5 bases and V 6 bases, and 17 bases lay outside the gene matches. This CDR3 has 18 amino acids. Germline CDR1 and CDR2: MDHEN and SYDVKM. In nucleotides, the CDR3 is TGTGCCAGCAGCCTTTTGATGGACAGGGGATTCGACTATCAGCCCCAGCATTTT. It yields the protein CASSLLMDRGFDYQPQHF.

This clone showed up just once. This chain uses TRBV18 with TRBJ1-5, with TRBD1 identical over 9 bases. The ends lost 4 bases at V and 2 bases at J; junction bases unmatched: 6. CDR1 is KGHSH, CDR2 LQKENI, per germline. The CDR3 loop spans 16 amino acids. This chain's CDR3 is CASSQGDRVGNQPQHF. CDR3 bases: TGTGCCAGCTCACAAGGGGACAGGGTTGGCAATCAGCCCCAGCATTTT.

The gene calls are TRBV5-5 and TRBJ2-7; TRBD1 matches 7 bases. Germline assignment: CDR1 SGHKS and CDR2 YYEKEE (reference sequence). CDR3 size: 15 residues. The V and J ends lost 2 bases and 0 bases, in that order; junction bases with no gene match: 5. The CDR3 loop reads CASSLQGRSSYEQYF. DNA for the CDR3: TGTGCCAGCAGCTTACAGGGGCGGAGCTCCTACGAGCAGTACTTC.

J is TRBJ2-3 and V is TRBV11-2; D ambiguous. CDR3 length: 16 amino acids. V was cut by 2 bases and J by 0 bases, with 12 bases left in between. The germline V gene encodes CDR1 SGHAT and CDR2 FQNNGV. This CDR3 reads CASSLIQLQSTDTQYF. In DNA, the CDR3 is TGTGCCAGCAGCTTAATCCAGCTACAGAGCACAGATACGCAGTATTTT.

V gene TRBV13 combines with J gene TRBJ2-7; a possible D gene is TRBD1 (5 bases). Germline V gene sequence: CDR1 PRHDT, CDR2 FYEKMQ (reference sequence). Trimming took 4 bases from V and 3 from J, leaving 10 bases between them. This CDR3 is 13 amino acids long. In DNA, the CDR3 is TGTGCCAGCAGCTCCGTCAGGGACTACGAGCAGTACTTC. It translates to CASSSVRDYEQYF.

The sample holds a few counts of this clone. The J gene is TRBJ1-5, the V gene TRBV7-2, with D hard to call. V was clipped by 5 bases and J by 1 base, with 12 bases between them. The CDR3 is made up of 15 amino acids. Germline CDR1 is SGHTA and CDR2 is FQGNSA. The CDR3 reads CASSPEKYSNQPQHF. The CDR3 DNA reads TGTGCCAGCAGCCCGGAAAAGTACAGCAATCAGCCCCAGCATTTT.